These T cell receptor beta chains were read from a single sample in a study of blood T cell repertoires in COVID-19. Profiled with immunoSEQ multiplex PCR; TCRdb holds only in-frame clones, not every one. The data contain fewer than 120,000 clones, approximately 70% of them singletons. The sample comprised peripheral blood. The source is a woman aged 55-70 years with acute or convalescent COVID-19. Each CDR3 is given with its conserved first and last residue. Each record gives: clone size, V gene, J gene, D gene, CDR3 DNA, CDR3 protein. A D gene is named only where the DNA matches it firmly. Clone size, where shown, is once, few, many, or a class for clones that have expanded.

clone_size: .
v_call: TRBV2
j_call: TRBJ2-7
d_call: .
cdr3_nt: TGTGCCAGCAGTGGGTCAGGGTCCCTAGGGGGCGAGCAGTACTTC
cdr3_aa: CASSGSGSLGGEQYF

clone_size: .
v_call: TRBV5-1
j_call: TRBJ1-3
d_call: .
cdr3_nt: TGCGCCAGCAGCCTCGATTTGGAGCCTAGCTCTGGAAACACCATATATTTT
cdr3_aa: CASSLDLEPSSGNTIYF

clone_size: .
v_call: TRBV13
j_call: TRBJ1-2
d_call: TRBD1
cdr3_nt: TGTGCCAGCAGTTCATCCCCGGGACAGGGGGCTTCCTATGGCTACACCTTC
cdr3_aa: CASSSSPGQGASYGYTF

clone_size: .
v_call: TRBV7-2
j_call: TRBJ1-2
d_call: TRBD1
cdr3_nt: TGTGCCAGCACCCTACCGGGACAGGTCTATGGCTACACCTTC
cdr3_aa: CASTLPGQVYGYTF

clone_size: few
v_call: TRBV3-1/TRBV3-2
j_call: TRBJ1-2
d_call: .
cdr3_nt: TGTGCCAGCAGCCAAGGGGAGGGGTCGTTTGGCTACACCTTC
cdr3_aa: CASSQGEGSFGYTF

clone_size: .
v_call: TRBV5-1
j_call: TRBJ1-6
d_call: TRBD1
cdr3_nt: TGCGCCAGCAGCTTTGGACAGGGCGGTTCACCCCTCCACTTT
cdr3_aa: CASSFGQGGSPLHF

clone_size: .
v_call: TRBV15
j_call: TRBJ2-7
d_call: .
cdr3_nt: TGTGCCACCAGCAGAGACAGGGGTTACGAGCAGTACTTC
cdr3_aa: CATSRDRGYEQYF

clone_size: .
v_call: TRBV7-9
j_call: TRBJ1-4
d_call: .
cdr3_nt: TGTGCCAGCAGCTGGGGGGGCGCCAATGAAAAACTGTTTTTT
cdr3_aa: CASSWGGANEKLFF

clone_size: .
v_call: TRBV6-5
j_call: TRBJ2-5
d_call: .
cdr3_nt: TGTGCCAGCAGTCCCCTGGGGGCAGGGCAAGAGACCCAGTACTTC
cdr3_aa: CASSPLGAGQETQYF

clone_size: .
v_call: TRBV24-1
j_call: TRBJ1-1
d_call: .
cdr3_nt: TGTGCCACCAGTGCGAAGGGGGCTGAAGCTTTCTTT
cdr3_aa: CATSAKGAEAFF

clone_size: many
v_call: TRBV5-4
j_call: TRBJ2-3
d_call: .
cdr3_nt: TGTGCCAGCAGCTTGGGGGGAGCTCAGGGGCTAAGCACAGATACGCAGTATTTT
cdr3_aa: CASSLGGAQGLSTDTQYF

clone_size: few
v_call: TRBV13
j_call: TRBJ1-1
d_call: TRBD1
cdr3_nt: TGTGCCAGCAGGAGGCAGGGGGGTATGACTGAAGCTTTCTTT
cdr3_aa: CASRRQGGMTEAFF

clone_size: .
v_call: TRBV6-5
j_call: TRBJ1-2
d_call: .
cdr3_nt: TGTGCCAGCAGATCCAACTCCCGGAGTTACACCTTC
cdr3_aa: CASRSNSRSYTF

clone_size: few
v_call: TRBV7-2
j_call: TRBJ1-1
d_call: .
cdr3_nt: TGTGCCAGCAGCCCCCAAAGCCAGGCCAACACTGAAGCTTTCTTT
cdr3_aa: CASSPQSQANTEAFF

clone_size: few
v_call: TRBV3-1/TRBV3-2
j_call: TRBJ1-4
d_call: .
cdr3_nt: TGTGCCAGCAGCCCACTCGGAGCGGGACTGAATGAAAAACTGTTTTTT
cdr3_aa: CASSPLGAGLNEKLFF

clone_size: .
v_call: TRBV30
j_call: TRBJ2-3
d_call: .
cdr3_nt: TGTGCCTGGAGTGTCGGAGGGTTCGGAGATACGCAGTATTTT
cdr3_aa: CAWSVGGFGDTQYF

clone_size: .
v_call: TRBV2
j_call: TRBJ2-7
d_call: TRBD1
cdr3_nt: TGTGCCAGCAGTGAGCAATTAATACGACAGGGCTACGAGCAGTACTTC
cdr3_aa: CASSEQLIRQGYEQYF

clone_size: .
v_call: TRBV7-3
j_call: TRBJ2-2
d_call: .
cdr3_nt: TGTGCCAGCAGTCTATTACGGAACACCGGGGAGCTGTTTTTT
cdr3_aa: CASSLLRNTGELFF

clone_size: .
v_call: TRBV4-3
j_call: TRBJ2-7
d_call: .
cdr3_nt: TGCGCCAGCAGCCAAACTCGACTCTACGAGCAGTACTTC
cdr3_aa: CASSQTRLYEQYF

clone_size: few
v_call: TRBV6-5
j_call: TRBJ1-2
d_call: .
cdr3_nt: TGTGCCAGCAGTTACTCGATCCAGGGCTATGGCTACACCTTC
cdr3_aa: CASSYSIQGYGYTF

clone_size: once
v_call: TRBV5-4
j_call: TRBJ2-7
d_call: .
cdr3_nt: TGTGCCAGCAGCAGCGACTTGGCTTTATACGAGCAGTACTTC
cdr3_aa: CASSSDLALYEQYF

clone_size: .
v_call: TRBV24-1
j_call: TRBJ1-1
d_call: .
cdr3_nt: TGTGCCACCCGTGGGGGCCGGTCGAACACTGAAGCTTTCTTT
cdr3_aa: CATRGGRSNTEAFF

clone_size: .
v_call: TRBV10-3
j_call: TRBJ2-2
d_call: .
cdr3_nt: TGTGCCATCAGTGGTGAGGAACGCGGGGAGCTGTTTTTT
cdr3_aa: CAISGEERGELFF

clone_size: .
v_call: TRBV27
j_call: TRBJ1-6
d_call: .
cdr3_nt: TGTGCCAGCGGGCGACAGAATTCACCCCTCCACTTT
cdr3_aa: CASGRQNSPLHF

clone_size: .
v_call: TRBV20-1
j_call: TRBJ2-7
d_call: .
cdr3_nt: TGCAGTGCTAGATGCCAGGGTAAGTACTTC
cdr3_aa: CSARCQGKYF

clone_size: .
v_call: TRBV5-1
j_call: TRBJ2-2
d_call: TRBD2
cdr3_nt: TGCGCCAGCAGCTTGAAAGGACTAGGGACCGGGGAGCTGTTTTTT
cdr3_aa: CASSLKGLGTGELFF

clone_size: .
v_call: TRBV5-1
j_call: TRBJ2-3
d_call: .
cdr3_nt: TGCGCCAGCAGCTTGGCTCCAATCGCGGGGACCACAGATACGCAGTATTTT
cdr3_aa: CASSLAPIAGTTDTQYF

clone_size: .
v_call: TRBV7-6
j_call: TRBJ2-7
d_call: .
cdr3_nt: TGTGCCAGCAGCTTAGCAGGGGGCTCCTACGAGCAGTACTTC
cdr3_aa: CASSLAGGSYEQYF

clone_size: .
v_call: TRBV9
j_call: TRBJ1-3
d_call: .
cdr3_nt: TGTGCCAGCAGCCTCCTAGACGGGGGGCGGACAGGAAACACCATATATTTT
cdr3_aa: CASSLLDGGRTGNTIYF

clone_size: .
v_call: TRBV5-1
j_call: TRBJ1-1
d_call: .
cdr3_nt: TGCGCCAGCAGCCCCGAGGTGAACACTGAAGCTTTCTTT
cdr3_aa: CASSPEVNTEAFF

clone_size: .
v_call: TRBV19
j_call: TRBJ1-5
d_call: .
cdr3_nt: TGTGCCAGTAGCTCCCAGGCAGGGGAAGGACAGCCCCAGCATTTT
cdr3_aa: CASSSQAGEGQPQHF

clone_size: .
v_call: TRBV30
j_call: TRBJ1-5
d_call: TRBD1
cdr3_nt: TGTGCCTGGCGATCCGGGACAGGGGGGAGACAGCCCCAGCATTTT
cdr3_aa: CAWRSGTGGRQPQHF

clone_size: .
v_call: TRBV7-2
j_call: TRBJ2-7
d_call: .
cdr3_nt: TGTGCCAGCAGCTTAAATCGTTTCGAGCAGTACTTC
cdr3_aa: CASSLNRFEQYF

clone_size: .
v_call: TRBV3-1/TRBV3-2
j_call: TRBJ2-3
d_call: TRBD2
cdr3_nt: TGTGCCAGCAGCCAATTAGCGGGGGACCCCAATACGCAGTATTTT
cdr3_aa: CASSQLAGDPNTQYF

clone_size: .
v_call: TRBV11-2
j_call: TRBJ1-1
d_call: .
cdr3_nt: TGTGCCAGCAGCTTAGATCCAGGGCCGGGCACTGAAGCTTTCTTT
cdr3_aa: CASSLDPGPGTEAFF

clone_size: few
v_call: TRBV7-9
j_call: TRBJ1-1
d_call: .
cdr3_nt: TGTGCCAGCAGCTTAGCGGAGGGTAGAGCTTTCTTT
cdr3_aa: CASSLAEGRAFF